This T cell receptor (beta chain) stems from a study of blood T cell repertoires in COVID-19 (dated by TCRdb to about 2020). Broadly, across the study: Samples covering the acute and convalescent phases of COVID-19 were provided by collaborators in the United States, Italy and Spain. The samples were drawn from two sources: the first 160 participants of the ongoing ImmuneRACE study, and 1,000 to 1,500 subjects contributed by 6 global collaborators. Where HLA class I and class II types were available, the types were taken from metadata supplied by the sample provider, not from assay-based typing. The repertoires were made available in a free public database intended to serve as a resource for research on the immune response to SARS-CoV-2. The material from the prospective study consisted of cDNA or gDNA derived from T cells, B-cell-depleted T cells, or PBMCs. A de-identified subject ID, COVID-19 status, age in years and sex were almost always included in the sample metadata. Subjects who had been exposed to COVID-19, were actively infected with it, or had recovered from it provided the deeply sampled blood TCRbeta repertoires that made up the dataset. Here is what the overall study found, with its caveats: The quantity of clinical and demographic metadata differed by source and by participant and was supplied without curation.

The CDR3 goes from the cysteine to the phenylalanine over 16 residues. Only CDR3 DNA remains: 48 bases, in frame from the first base. CDR1 and CDR2 are drawn from the germline V gene (reference sequence): GTSNPN, SVGIG. V lost 5 bases and J lost 3 bases; the stretch between them is 17 bases long. TCRbeta CDR3 regions were amplified from genomic DNA by means of the immunoSEQ Assay, a bias-controlled multiplex PCR. The authors' analysis ran thus. The number of nucleated cells in each sample was estimated from the amplification of reference gene primers within the assay. Sequence reads were collapsed and filtered to measure the absolute abundance of every unique TCRbeta CDR3 rearrangement. Productive Simpson clonality was computed per sample as the square root of Simpson's diversity index over productive rearrangements. In TCRdb, the immuneACCESS table is reduced to in-frame sequences with V and J assigned. These tables do not hold every clone; where another copy was compared, an unresolved V gene accounts for under half, and the others remain unexplained. The V and J calls and clone size were taken over from that table, and D and trimming were inferred from the DNA. Present in this sample are approximately 60,000 clones, over 60% of which were seen just once. Around 5.3% of the sample is taken by the ten largest.

Whole blood was collected in K2EDTA tubes by collaborating institutions according to the institutions' own protocols. For TCRbeta analysis, collaborators shipped samples in one of three forms: frozen whole blood, isolated PBMCs, or DNA extracted from either of those sample types. On this clone: No cognate antigen has been identified for it. Per-base quality was not reported, and no clone a single base away is much larger than it.

Material for sequencing was peripheral blood. The TCR originated in a human donor in a cohort sampled during active COVID-19. The chain joins TRBV30 to TRBJ1-6, and possibly TRBD1, on 6 matching bases. The nucleotide sequence reads as follows: TGTGCCTGGGCCGTCAGGGGCGAAAACTATAATTCACCCCTCCACTTT. Its translation reads: CAWAVRGENYNSPLHF.